This entry concerns a single T cell receptor beta chain. The antigen is undetermined. This sample was taken from a study of cytomegalovirus exposure and HLA in healthy donors. V shed 4 bases, J shed 8 bases, and the junction held 8 bases outside the gene matches. The germline V gene encodes CDR1 SGDLS and CDR2 YYNGEE. This CDR3 contains 14 residues. Notes on the study in general: Some TCR beta chains (about 180 of them) were listed as cytomegalovirus-associated.

The PCR ran on 60 Vbeta and 13 Jbeta primers. Using immunoSEQ multiplex PCR, the repertoire was profiled, and TCRdb retains in-frame clones only, with some absent. The repertoire holds 150,000 to 200,000 clones, with about 80% as singletons. The sample comprised PBMCs. This chain links TRBV9 with TRBJ2-1; 8 bases map to TRBD1. This sequence originates from a woman aged 18-29 years in good health and CMV-seropositive. This CDR3 reads CASSRGQGIDEQFF. CDR3 sequence (DNA): TGTGCCAGCAGCCGTGGACAGGGTATCGATGAGCAGTTCTTC. Together with reference TRBV9 and TRBJ2-1, the CDR3 gives the full variable domain: DSGVTQTPKHLITATGQRVTLRCSPRSGDLSVYWYQQSLDQGLQFLIQYYNGEERAKGNILERFSAQQFPDLHSELNLSSLELGDSALYFCASSRGQGIDEQFFGPGTRLTVL.